The 29 T cell receptor beta chains below all came from one sample that was sequenced in a study of shared clonotypes between healthy human individuals (dated by TCRdb to 2020 to 2022). The library relied on the immunoSEQ multiplex PCR assay. TCRdb took this table from immuneACCESS and kept in-frame rearrangements with V and J called. Such tables lack part of the clones; where checked against another copy, unresolved V genes explain under half of the gap, and the rest is unexplained. The sample has 1,500,000 or so clones on record, around 95% of them singletons. Together, the top ten hold over 1% of the sample. Sequencing was performed on naive CD4+ T cells sorted from blood. Sample cell subset or site, as interpreted from the label and publication: CD45RA+ positively selected. The receptors originated from a man aged 25 to 40 in good health.

This chain links TRBV30 with TRBJ1-3; a weak D match, TRBD1 (6 bases). The CDR3 contains 14 residues. Germline CDR1 and CDR2: GTSNPN and SVGIG (reference sequence). The germline V and J ends were trimmed by 3 bases and 0 bases, with 9 bases remaining between them. The CDR3 DNA reads TGTGCCTGGAGCGGACAGCCCTCTGGAAACACCATATATTTT. Its protein product is CAWSGQPSGNTIYF.

As concerns this clone: This CDR3 is also generated by other DNA sequences in the sample. The rearrangement uses TRBV10-3 and TRBJ1-5; D call uncertain. This CDR3 region has 14 residues. Germline CDR1 ENHRY, CDR2 SYGVKD. The V end lost 0 bases, the J end lost 4 bases, and 7 bases lay between the germline ends. This CDR3 is CAISESQGNQPQHF. The DNA for the CDR3 is TGTGCCATCAGTGAGTCGCAAGGGAATCAGCCCCAGCATTTT.

The V call is TRBV5-4, the J call TRBJ2-3; 8 bases match TRBD2. Germline CDR1 reads SGHNT; CDR2 reads YYREEE (reference sequence). The CDR3 runs 16 residues. The V segment lost 0 bases and the J segment 2 bases; nucleotides outside the gene matches: 5. The CDR3 sequence: CASSLAGRGATDTQYF. DNA for the CDR3: TGTGCCAGCAGCTTGGCTGGGCGGGGGGCCACAGATACGCAGTATTTT.

This chain connects TRBV10-3 to TRBJ2-2, with D possibly being TRBD1 (5 bases). Germline V gene lookup returns CDR1 ENHRY and CDR2 SYGVKD. V was trimmed by 0 bases and J by 6 bases, leaving 14 bases between them. The CDR3 spans 16 residues. The CDR3 bases are TGTGCCATCAGTGAGTCGCAGGGTAGTAGTGCCGGGGAGCTGTTTTTT. Translation: CAISESQGSSAGELFF.

The chain has TRBV7-9 and TRBJ1-2; D perhaps matches TRBD1 (6 bases). Germline loops: CDR1 SEHNR, CDR2 FQNEAQ (reference sequence). The CDR3 has 15 amino acids. V dropped 1 base and J dropped 7 bases, with 16 bases sitting between them. CDR3 loop: CASSLVRGGSGGYTF. In nucleotides, the CDR3 is TGTGCCAGCAGCTTAGTTAGAGGGGGGAGTGGTGGCTACACCTTC.

The count of this clone is one. Other nucleotide sequences in the sample specify the same CDR3. J is TRBJ2-7 and V is TRBV6-6, with D tentatively TRBD1 (5 bases). The CDR3 has 14 amino acids. Germline loops: CDR1 MNHNY, CDR2 SVGAGI (reference sequence). Trimming stripped 4 bases from V and 2 bases from J, with 12 bases between. CDR3 protein: CASSSSGSTYEQYF. CDR3 in DNA: TGTGCCAGCAGTTCCTCAGGGTCCACCTACGAGCAGTACTTC.

This chain joins TRBV11-2 and TRBJ2-5; 15 bases line up with TRBD2. This CDR3 comprises 18 residues. Germline V gene data show CDR1 as SGHAT and CDR2 as FQNNGV. With 2 bases clipped from V and 5 bases from J, the junction kept 9 bases outside the gene matches. CDR3 in amino acids: CASSLNWGLAGGRETQYF. CDR3 coding DNA: TGTGCCAGCAGCTTAAATTGGGGACTAGCGGGAGGCCGTGAGACCCAGTACTTC.

This clone showed up just once. The rearrangement links TRBV6-1 to TRBJ1-1; D is undetermined. V lost 1 base, J lost 6 bases, and 12 bases lay in between. The CDR3 has 14 amino acids. Germline CDR1 and CDR2: MNHNS and SASEGT. The DNA for the CDR3 is TGTGCCAGCAGTGAAGTGTTGGGGTCGGCTGAAGCTTTCTTT. The encoded protein is CASSEVLGSAEAFF.

This clone appeared once. The chain uses TRBV5-5 and TRBJ2-5; 11 nucleotides agree with TRBD2. The ends lost 4 bases at V and 1 base at J; junction bases unmatched: 3. The CDR3 spans 15 residues. CDR1 is SGHKS, CDR2 YYEKEE, per germline (reference sequence). The CDR3 loop reads CASSVGLAAQETQYF. The CDR3 nucleotides read TGTGCCAGCAGCGTGGGACTAGCGGCCCAAGAGACCCAGTACTTC.

V is TRBV2 and J is TRBJ2-1; D is unresolved. Trimming took off 4 bases at V and 9 bases at J, with 10 bases between the two ends. The V gene's germline CDR1 is SNHLY and CDR2 FYNNEI. This CDR3 region has 12 residues. The CDR3, as DNA: TGTGCCAGCAGTGTTTTCGGGTCTGAGCAGTTCTTC. Its translation: CASSVFGSEQFF.

The CDR3 DNA reads as TGTGCCAGCAGCTTAGAAACTAGCGGGAGGTTCAAAAACATTCAGTACTTC. Amino acids: CASSLETSGRFKNIQYF. This chain uses TRBV7-9 with TRBJ2-4; TRBD2 matches 12 bases. CDR1 and CDR2 (germline): SEHNR, FQNEAQ (reference sequence). The CDR3 extends over 17 amino acids. Trimming removed 1 base from V and 3 bases from J; junction bases left unmatched: 4. Drawing the rest from reference TRBV7-9 and TRBJ2-4, the complete variable domain is DTGVSQNPRHKITKRGQNVTFRCDPISEHNRLYWYRQTLGQGPEFLTYFQNEAQLEKSRLLSDRFSAERPKGSFSTLEIQRTEQGDSAMYLCASSLETSGRFKNIQYFGAGTRLSVL.

About this clone: This CDR3 is also generated by other DNA sequences in the sample. V is TRBV9 and J is TRBJ2-3, with a weak D call TRBD1 (6 bases). The V end was cut by 0 bases, the J end by 0 bases, with 8 bases between. Germline V gives CDR1 SGDLS, CDR2 YYNGEE. The CDR3 covers 15 residues. The CDR3 protein is CASSVVTGSTDTQYF. The CDR3, as DNA: TGTGCCAGCAGCGTAGTAACAGGGAGCACAGATACGCAGTATTTT.

V gene TRBV19 combines with J gene TRBJ1-5; 9 nucleotides align to TRBD1. Germline V gene lookup returns CDR1 LNHDA and CDR2 SQIVND (reference sequence). The CDR3 runs to 15 residues. J lost 5 bases, V lost 5 bases, and 7 bases had no gene match. CDR3 loop: CASSPRDRDYQPQHF. The CDR3 region has the DNA TGTGCCAGTAGTCCCCGGGACAGGGATTATCAGCCCCAGCATTTT.

V usage is TRBV5-1 and J usage is TRBJ2-4; D is perhaps TRBD1 (5 bases). The CDR3 loop spans 16 amino acids. Looked up from germline, CDR1 is SGHRS and CDR2 is YFSETQ. V was trimmed by 2 bases and J by 8 bases, leaving 20 bases between them. The CDR3 DNA is TGCGCCAGCAGCTTTGGGTCCGTCAGGGCTGGGGACATTCAGTACTTC. Protein sequence: CASSFGSVRAGDIQYF.

The chain uses TRBV28 and TRBJ2-2; 10 nucleotides agree with TRBD1. The CDR3 covers 15 residues. Trimming removed 6 bases from V and 4 bases from J; junction bases left unmatched: 5. Germline V gene data show CDR1 as MDHEN and CDR2 as SYDVKM. The CDR3 sequence: CASRPGQGSTGELFF. The DNA of the CDR3 is TGTGCCAGCAGACCGGGACAGGGGAGCACCGGGGAGCTGTTTTTT.

The gene calls are TRBV7-2 and TRBJ2-3; a weak D match, TRBD2 (6 bases). Trimming pared 5 bases from V and 4 bases from J, leaving 19 bases between. Germline assignment: CDR1 SGHTA and CDR2 FQGNSA. The CDR3 runs 16 residues. The CDR3 coding sequence is TGTGCCAGCAGCGCGGTCGGGGGATGGGGCGCAGATACGCAGTATTTT. This sequence encodes CASSAVGGWGADTQYF.

The rearrangement joins TRBV6-6 to TRBJ2-1; 8 bases are shared with TRBD1. The CDR3 totals 16 residues. CDR1 is MNHNY and CDR2 is SVGAGI in the germline V gene (reference sequence). V was pared by 4 bases and J by 4 bases, with 9 bases of the junction left unmatched. CDR3 sequence reads: CASSSPLGTGYNEQFF. CDR3 coding DNA: TGTGCCAGCAGTTCCCCACTCGGGACAGGTTACAATGAGCAGTTCTTC.

The V call is TRBV9, the J call TRBJ2-5; the D gene is possibly TRBD1 (6 bases). The closer fit of TRBJ2-7 to the DNA end suggests the J call may be wrong. Germline V gives CDR1 SGDLS, CDR2 YYNGEE. The CDR3 length is 14 residues. CDR3 DNA: TGTGCCAGCAGCGTAGGCCCGACAGGCTACGAGCAGTACTTC. It encodes CASSVGPTGYEQYF.

This clone is a singleton in its sample. This chain links TRBV11-2 with TRBJ2-1; unclear D gene. Per the germline V gene, CDR1 is SGHAT and CDR2 is FQNNGV. The V gene lost 5 bases and the J gene lost 5 bases, with 13 bases spanning the gap. This CDR3 region has 14 residues. The CDR3 DNA is TGTGCCAGCAGCATCCGCCAAAATAACAATGAGCAGTTCTTC. This gives the protein CASSIRQNNNEQFF.

The rearrangement links TRBV6-5 to TRBJ1-1, with D perhaps matching TRBD1 (5 bases). V lost 7 bases and J 7 bases, leaving 13 bases between the germline ends. Germline CDR1 reads MNHEY; CDR2 reads SVGAGI. This CDR3 comprises 12 residues. CDR3 loop: CASILGQREAFF. CDR3 nucleotide sequence: TGTGCCAGCATTCTGGGGCAGCGTGAAGCTTTCTTT.

This clone has only one observation. The chain recombines TRBV28 with TRBJ1-5, with D unresolved. The germline V gene encodes CDR1 MDHEN and CDR2 SYDVKM. This CDR3 has 13 residues. The germline V and J ends were trimmed by 1 base and 6 bases, with 7 bases remaining between them. The CDR3 DNA reads TGTGCCAGCAGTTTATCCCCGGTTCAGCCCCAGCATTTT. Amino acids: CASSLSPVQPQHF.

V usage is TRBV5-1 and J usage is TRBJ1-2; 7 bases are shared with TRBD1. V trimming: 0 bases; J trimming: 7 bases; junction bases outside the gene matches: 9. This CDR3 has 15 amino acids. The germline V gene has CDR1 SGHRS and CDR2 YFSETQ. The CDR3 spells CASSLGLGTAGGYTF. In DNA, the CDR3 is TGCGCCAGCAGCTTGGGGCTTGGGACAGCGGGTGGCTACACCTTC. The whole variable domain, remainder taken from reference TRBV5-1 and TRBJ1-2, is KAGVTQTPRYLIKTRGQQVTLSCSPISGHRSVSWYQQTPGQGLQFLFEYFSETQRNKGNFPGRFSGRQFSNSRSEMNVSTLELGDSALYLCASSLGLGTAGGYTFGSGTRLTVV.

In its sample, this clone was seen a few times. Other DNA variants within this sample encode the same CDR3. The V gene is TRBV5-1, the J gene TRBJ2-2; 9 bases align to TRBD2. With 4 bases clipped from V and 2 bases from J, the junction kept 0 bases outside the gene matches. CDR1 and CDR2 from the germline V gene are SGHRS and YFSETQ. The CDR3 runs to 14 residues. The CDR3 loop is CASSLAGNTGELFF. CDR3 sequence (DNA): TGCGCCAGCAGCCTAGCGGGAAACACCGGGGAGCTGTTTTTT.

The chain uses TRBV21-1 and TRBJ2-3; TRBD2 is the table's D call, not checked against the DNA. TRBV21-1 is an annotated pseudogene. This CDR3 has 13 amino acids. CDR3 amino acids: CASSKGLALTQYF. The DNA of the CDR3 is TGTGCCAGCAGCAAGGGGTTAGCGCTTACGCAGTATTTT.

The chain links TRBV28 to TRBJ2-3; TRBD1 is a possible D gene (6 bases). The CDR3 runs to 13 residues. Germline V gives CDR1 MDHEN, CDR2 SYDVKM. V was cut by 4 bases and J by 7 bases, with 12 bases left in between. CDR3 nucleotides: TGTGCCAGCAGTTGGCAGGGGATTTATACGCAGTATTTT. It yields the protein CASSWQGIYTQYF.

The genes are TRBV27 and TRBJ2-2; no clear D gene. CDR1 and CDR2 from the germline V gene are MNHEY and SMNVEV (reference sequence). Trimming removed 5 bases at V and 4 bases at J, with 23 bases between. The CDR3 length is 18 residues. DNA for the CDR3: TGTGCCAGCAGTCCATGGGCCGCCTTAGTGGGCTCCACCGGGGAGCTGTTTTTT. Amino acids: CASSPWAALVGSTGELFF.

The chain employs TRBV28 and TRBJ2-7, with TRBD2 matching over 10 bases. The germline CDR1 and CDR2 sequences are MDHEN and SYDVKM. CDR3 length: 14 residues. The ends lost 6 bases at V and 3 bases at J; junction bases unmatched: 5. The chain's CDR3 is CASRTSGAHYEQYF. The CDR3 coding sequence is TGTGCCAGCAGAACTAGCGGGGCCCACTACGAGCAGTACTTC.

The chain is built from TRBV2 and TRBJ2-1; D gene unclear. The CDR3 has 11 residues. Per the germline V gene, CDR1 is SNHLY and CDR2 is FYNNEI. The V gene lost 7 bases and the J gene lost 3 bases, with 4 bases spanning the gap. The CDR3 loop reads CASNGYNEQFF. CDR3 nucleotide sequence: TGTGCCAGCAACGGCTACAATGAGCAGTTCTTC. The variable domain in full, with the rest retrieved from reference TRBV2 and TRBJ2-1, is EPEVTQTPSHQVTQMGQEVILRCVPISNHLYFYWYRQILGQKVEFLVSFYNNEISEKSEIFDDQFSVERPDGSNFTLKIRSTKLEDSAMYFCASNGYNEQFFGPGTRLTVL.

The chain uses TRBV10-3 and TRBJ2-3; 10 bases match TRBD2. This CDR3 is 17 amino acids long. CDR1 is ENHRY and CDR2 is SYGVKD in the germline V gene. Trimming took 2 bases from V and 0 from J; bases not matched to a gene: 5. For the CDR3, the DNA is TGTGCCATCAGTGAGCCGACTAGCGGGCGAAGCACAGATACGCAGTATTTT. This codes for CAISEPTSGRSTDTQYF.